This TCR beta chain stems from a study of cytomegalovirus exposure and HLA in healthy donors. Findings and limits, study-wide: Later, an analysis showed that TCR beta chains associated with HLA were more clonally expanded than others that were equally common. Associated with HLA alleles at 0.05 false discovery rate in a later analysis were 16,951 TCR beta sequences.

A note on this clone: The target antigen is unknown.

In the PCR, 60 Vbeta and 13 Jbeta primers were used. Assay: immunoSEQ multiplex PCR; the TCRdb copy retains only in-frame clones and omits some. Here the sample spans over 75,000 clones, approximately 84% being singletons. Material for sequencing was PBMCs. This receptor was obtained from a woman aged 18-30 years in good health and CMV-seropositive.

CDR3 coding DNA: TGCGCCAGCAGCCAAGAGCGGGGGGCGGATGAAAAACTGTTTTTT. Its protein is CASSQERGADEKLFF. This chain connects TRBV4-1 to TRBJ1-4; D possibly corresponds to TRBD1 (6 bases). CDR3 length: 15 amino acids. The V end lost 0 bases, the J end lost 6 bases, and 11 bases lay between the germline ends. From germline, CDR1 is MGHRA and CDR2 YSYEKL.